This T cell receptor (beta chain) is from a study of shared clonotypes between healthy human individuals. The data were produced by immunoSEQ multiplex PCR, yet TCRdb's version contains in-frame clones alone and is incomplete. This sample yields some 2,100,000 clones, of which approximately 94% are seen a single time; over 0.1% belongs to the top ten. Per germline, CDR1 SGHKS and CDR2 YYEKEE (reference sequence). This CDR3 contains 13 residues. Trimming stripped 1 base from V and 6 bases from J, with 10 bases between. The sequence came from a man in his late teens or twenties in good health. The sample comprised naive CD4+ T cells sorted from blood. Subset in this sample: CD45RA+ positively selected. The chain carries TRBV5-5 and TRBJ1-2, with unresolved D. CDR3 DNA sequence: TGTGCCAGCAGCTTGCGTAGCGGGAATGGCTACACCTTC. It translates to CASSLRSGNGYTF.